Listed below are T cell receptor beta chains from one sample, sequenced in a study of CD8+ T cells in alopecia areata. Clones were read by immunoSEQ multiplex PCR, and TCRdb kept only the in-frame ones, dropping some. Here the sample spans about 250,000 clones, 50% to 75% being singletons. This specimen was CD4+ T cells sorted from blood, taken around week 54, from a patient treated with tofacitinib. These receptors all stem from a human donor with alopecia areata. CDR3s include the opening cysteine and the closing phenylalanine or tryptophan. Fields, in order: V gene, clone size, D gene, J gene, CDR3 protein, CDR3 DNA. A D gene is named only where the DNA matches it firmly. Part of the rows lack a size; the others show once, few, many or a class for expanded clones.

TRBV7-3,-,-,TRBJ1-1,CASSPARGTEAFF,TGTGCCAGCAGCCCAGCAAGGGGCACTGAAGCTTTCTTT
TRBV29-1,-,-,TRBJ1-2,CSGYSNYGYTF,TGCAGCGGCTACAGTAACTATGGCTACACCTTC
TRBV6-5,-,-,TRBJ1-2,CASSYSGHSHYGYTF,TGTGCCAGCAGTTACTCGGGTCACAGCCACTATGGCTACACCTTC
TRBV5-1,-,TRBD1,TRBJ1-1,CASSWHPTGEGAEAFF,TGCGCCAGCAGCTGGCACCCGACAGGGGAAGGAGCTGAAGCTTTCTTT
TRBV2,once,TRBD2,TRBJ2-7,CASSPRAGAYEQYF,TGTGCCAGCAGTCCCAGGGCGGGAGCCTACGAGCAGTACTTC
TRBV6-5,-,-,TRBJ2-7,CASSYSLQGHEQYF,TGTGCCAGCAGTTACTCTCTCCAGGGCCACGAGCAGTACTTC
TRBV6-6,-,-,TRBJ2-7,CASSQDRNYEQYF,TGTGCCAGCAGTCAGGACAGAAACTACGAGCAGTACTTC
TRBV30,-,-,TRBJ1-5,CAWSLGRSNQPQHF,TGTGCCTGGAGCTTAGGTCGGAGCAATCAGCCCCAGCATTTT
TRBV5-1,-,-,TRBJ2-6,CASSPDGSSSGANVLTF,TGCGCCAGCAGCCCAGACGGGTCTTCCTCTGGGGCCAACGTCCTGACTTTC
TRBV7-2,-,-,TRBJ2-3,CASSLQGFSTDTQYF,TGTGCCAGCAGCTTACAAGGGTTTAGCACAGATACGCAGTATTTT
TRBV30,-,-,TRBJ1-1,CAWQTGYRNTEAFF,TGTGCCTGGCAAACAGGGTATAGGAACACTGAAGCTTTCTTT
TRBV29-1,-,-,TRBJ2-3,CSVEAAGSTDTQYF,TGCAGCGTTGAAGCGGCAGGGAGCACAGATACGCAGTATTTT
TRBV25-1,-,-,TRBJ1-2,CASSGQVLGYTF,TGTGCCAGCAGTGGGCAGGTATTAGGCTACACCTTC
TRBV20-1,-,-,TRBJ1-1,CSASRQDF,TGCAGTGCTAGCCGTCAAGACTTT
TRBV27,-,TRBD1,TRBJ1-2,CASSPGDRGRIGYTF,TGTGCCAGCTCCCCTGGGGACAGGGGAAGGATAGGCTACACCTTC
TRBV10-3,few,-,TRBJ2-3,CAISRLTPLLYF,TGTGCCATCAGCAGACTGACACCTTTACTGTATTTT
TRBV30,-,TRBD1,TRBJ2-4,CAWSPTGGGKNIQYF,TGTGCCTGGAGTCCCACAGGGGGAGGCAAAAACATTCAGTACTTC
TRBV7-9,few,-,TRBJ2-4,CASGGYGNIQYF,TGTGCCAGCGGTGGTTATGGAAACATTCAGTACTTC
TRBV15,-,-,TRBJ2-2,CATSRESGLGELFF,TGTGCCACCAGCAGAGAGAGCGGTCTGGGGGAGCTGTTTTTT
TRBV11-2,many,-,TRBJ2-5,CASSSPEWGLETQYF,TGTGCCAGCAGCTCCCCTGAGTGGGGTCTGGAGACCCAGTACTTC
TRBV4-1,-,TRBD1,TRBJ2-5,CASSQESPQGYETQYF,TGCGCCAGCAGCCAAGAGTCCCCACAGGGGTACGAGACCCAGTACTTC
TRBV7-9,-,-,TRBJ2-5,CASSLWKSTGVLQETQYF,TGTGCCAGCAGCTTGTGGAAATCCACAGGCGTCCTCCAAGAGACCCAGTACTTC
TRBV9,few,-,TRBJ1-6,CASSVSSSPLHF,TGTGCCAGCAGCGTCAGTTCGTCACCCCTCCACTTT
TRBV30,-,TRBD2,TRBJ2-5,CAWSDLAGVETQYF,TGTGCCTGGAGTGATCTAGCGGGGGTGGAGACCCAGTACTTC
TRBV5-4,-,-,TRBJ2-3,CASSLEGGPTDTQYF,TGTGCCAGCAGCTTGGAGGGGGGTCCAACAGATACGCAGTATTTT
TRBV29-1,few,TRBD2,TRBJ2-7,CSVDAGGQDEQYF,TGCAGCGTTGATGCGGGGGGGCAAGACGAGCAGTACTTC
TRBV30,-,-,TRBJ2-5,CAWRKGETQYF,TGTGCCTGGAGGAAGGGGGAGACCCAGTACTTC
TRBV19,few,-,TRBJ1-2,CASSIAGEGNYGYTF,TGTGCCAGTAGTATAGCGGGGGAAGGAAACTATGGCTACACCTTC
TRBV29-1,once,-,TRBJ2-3,CSVDEMSGGDTQYF,TGCAGCGTTGACGAAATGAGTGGAGGAGATACGCAGTATTTT
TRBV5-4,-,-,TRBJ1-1,CASSLRRENTEAFF,TGTGCCAGCAGCTTACGCAGGGAGAACACTGAAGCTTTCTTT
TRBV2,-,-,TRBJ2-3,CASRPTRDTQYF,TGTGCCAGCCGCCCCACCAGAGATACGCAGTATTTT
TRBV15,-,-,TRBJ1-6,CATSNPLGGSYNSPLHF,TGTGCCACCAGCAACCCCCTCGGTGGCTCCTATAATTCACCCCTCCACTTT